The entry below describes one T cell receptor (beta chain). The specificity of this receptor is unknown. One base away there is no much larger clone; base qualities are not given. A distance of 11 bases separates the germline ends of V and J, which lose 4 bases and 0 bases respectively. The CDR3 goes from the cysteine to the phenylalanine over 15 residues. CDR3 DNA only is kept here, 45 bases in frame from base 1. Per the germline V gene, SGHRS is the CDR1 and YFSETQ is the CDR2. For sequencing of the TCRbeta CDR3 region, genomic DNA was extracted from the sorted cells. The immunoSEQ Assay was used to sequence the TCRbeta CDR3 regions. As stored in TCRdb, this immuneACCESS dataset retains in-frame rearrangements with V and J assigned. A fraction of the clones does not appear; measured against another copy, unresolved V genes explain less than half of the discrepancy, and the remainder lacks a known reason. The sample yields 150,000 to 170,000 clones; under 95% were counted once. Of the sample, approximately 0.32% is held by the ten largest clones.

The record originates from a study of OX40 agonist ivuxolimab in advanced cancers. Describing the broader study: Ivuxolimab, which targeted the costimulatory receptor OX40 (CD134), was an agonistic, fully human IgG2 monoclonal antibody. Intravenous ivuxolimab was administered to patients every 2 weeks at six dose levels: 0.01, 0.1, 0.3, 1.5, 3 and 10 mg/kg. Among the roughly 52 dose-escalation patients, about 19 had hepatocellular carcinoma, some 15 melanoma, 9 renal cell carcinoma and 9 head and neck cancer. In the dose-escalation cohort, more than 80% of patients were male, and the mean age was 60 years with a range of roughly 23 to 79. Prior anti-PD-1, anti-PD-L1 or anti-CTLA-4 therapy was permitted, and checkpoint inhibitors had been received by around 39% of dose-escalation patients. Partial responses occurred in three dose-escalation patients: two with cutaneous melanoma and one with hepatocellular carcinoma. The point of sequencing TCRbeta in the periphery was to test whether ivuxolimab changed TCR sequence diversity and drove clonal T-cell expansion. The paper describes the monotherapy dose-escalation part (N of about 52 patients) of the phase I trial of ivuxolimab.

The trial excluded patients who had a history of autoimmune disease or who were on systemic immunosuppression. Peripheral blood for TCR sequencing was collected from all dose cohorts at baseline, on cycle 4 day 1, and on cycle 7 day 1. Samples were obtained from an open-label, multicenter, first-in-human phase I dose-escalation trial of ivuxolimab. Adults with locally advanced or metastatic melanoma, renal cell carcinoma, hepatocellular carcinoma or head and neck squamous cell carcinoma were enrolled in the trial. Before TCR sequencing, CD4+ and CD8+ T cells were separately sorted from peripheral blood. What the research found in general, with its limitations: In the 0.1-3.0 mg/kg groups, partial responders had among the lowest normalized peripheral clonal expansion, particularly in CD8+ T cells. At doses of 0.1 to 3.0 mg/kg, clonal expansion of both CD4+ and CD8+ T cells in blood was seen between baseline and week 6. Low levels of normalized T-cell clonal expansion were also shown by some nonresponding patients. Antigen specificity was not determined for the clonally expanded peripheral T cells. After ivuxolimab, expanded clones were on average more numerous among CD8+ T cells than among CD4+ T cells.

This chain joins TRBV5-1 to TRBJ2-1, and perhaps TRBD2 as D gene, on 6 matching bases. The clonotype was recovered from an adult with an advanced solid tumor such as melanoma, head and neck, liver or kidney cancer. The sequences come from CD4+ or CD8+ T cells sorted from blood, collected in a trial of the OX40 agonist ivuxolimab. The nucleotides are TGCGCCAGCAGCCCGGGACTTAGCTCCTACAATGAGCAGTTCTTC. This codes for CASSPGLSSYNEQFF. The entire variable domain, with the stretches around the CDR3 drawn from the reference TRBV5-1 and TRBJ2-1 proteins, is KAGVTQTPRYLIKTRGQQVTLSCSPISGHRSVSWYQQTPGQGLQFLFEYFSETQRNKGNFPGRFSGRQFSNSRSEMNVSTLELGDSALYLCASSPGLSSYNEQFFGPGTRLTVL.